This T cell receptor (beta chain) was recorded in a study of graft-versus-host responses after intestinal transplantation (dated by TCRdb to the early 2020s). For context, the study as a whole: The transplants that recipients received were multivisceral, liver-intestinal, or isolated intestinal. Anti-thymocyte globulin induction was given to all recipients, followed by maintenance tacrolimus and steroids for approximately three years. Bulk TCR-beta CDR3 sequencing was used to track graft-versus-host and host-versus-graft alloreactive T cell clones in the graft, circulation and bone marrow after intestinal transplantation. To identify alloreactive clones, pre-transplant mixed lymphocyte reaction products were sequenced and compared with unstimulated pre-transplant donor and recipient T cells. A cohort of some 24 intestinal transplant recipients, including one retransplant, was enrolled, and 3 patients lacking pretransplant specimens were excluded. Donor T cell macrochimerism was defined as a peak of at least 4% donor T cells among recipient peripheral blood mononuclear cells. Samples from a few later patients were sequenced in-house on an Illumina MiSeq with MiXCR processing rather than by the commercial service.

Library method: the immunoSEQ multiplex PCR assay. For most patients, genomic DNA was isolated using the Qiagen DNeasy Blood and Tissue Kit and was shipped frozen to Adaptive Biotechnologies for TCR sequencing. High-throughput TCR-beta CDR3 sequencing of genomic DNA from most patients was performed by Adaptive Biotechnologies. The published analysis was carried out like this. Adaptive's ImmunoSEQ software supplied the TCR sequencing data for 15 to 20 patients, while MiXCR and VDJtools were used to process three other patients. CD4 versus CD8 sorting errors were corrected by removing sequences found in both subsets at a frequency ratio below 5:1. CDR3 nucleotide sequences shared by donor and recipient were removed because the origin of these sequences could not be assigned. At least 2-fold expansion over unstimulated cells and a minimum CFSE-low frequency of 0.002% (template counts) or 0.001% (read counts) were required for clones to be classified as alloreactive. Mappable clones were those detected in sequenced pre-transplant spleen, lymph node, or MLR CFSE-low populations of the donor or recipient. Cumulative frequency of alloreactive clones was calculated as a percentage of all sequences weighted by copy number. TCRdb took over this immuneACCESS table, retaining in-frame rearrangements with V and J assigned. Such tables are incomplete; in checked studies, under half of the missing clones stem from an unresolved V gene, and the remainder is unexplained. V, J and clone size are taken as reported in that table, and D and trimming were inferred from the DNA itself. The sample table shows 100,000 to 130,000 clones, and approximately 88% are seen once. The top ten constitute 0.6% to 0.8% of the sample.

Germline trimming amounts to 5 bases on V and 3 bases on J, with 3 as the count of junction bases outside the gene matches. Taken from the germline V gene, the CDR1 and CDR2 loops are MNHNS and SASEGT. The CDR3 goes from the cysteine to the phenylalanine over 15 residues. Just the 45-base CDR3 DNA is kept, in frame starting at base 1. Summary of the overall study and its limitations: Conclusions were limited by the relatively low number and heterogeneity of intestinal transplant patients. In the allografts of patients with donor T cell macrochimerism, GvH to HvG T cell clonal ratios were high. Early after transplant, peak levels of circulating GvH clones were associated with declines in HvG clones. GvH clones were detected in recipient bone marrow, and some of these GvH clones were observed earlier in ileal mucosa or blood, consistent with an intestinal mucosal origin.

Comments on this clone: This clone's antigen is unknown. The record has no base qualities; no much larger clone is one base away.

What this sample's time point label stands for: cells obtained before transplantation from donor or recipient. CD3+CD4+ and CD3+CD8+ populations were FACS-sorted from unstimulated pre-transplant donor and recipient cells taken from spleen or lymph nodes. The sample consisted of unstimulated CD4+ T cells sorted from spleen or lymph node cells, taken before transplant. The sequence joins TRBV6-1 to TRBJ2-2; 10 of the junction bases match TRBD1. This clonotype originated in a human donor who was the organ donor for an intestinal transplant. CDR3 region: CASSRQGADTGELFF. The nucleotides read TGTGCCAGCAGTCGACAGGGGGCAGACACCGGGGAGCTGTTTTTT.